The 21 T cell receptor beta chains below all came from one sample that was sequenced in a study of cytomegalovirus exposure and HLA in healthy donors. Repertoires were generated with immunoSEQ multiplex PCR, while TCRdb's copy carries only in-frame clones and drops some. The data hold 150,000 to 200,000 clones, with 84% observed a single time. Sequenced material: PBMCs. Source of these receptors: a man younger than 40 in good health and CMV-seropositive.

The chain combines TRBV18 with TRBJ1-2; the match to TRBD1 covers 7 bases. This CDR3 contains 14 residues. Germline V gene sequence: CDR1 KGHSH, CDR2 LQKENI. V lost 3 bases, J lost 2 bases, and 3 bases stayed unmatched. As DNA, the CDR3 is TGTGCCAGCTCACCCCCGGGACAGAACTATGGCTACACCTTC. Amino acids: CASSPPGQNYGYTF.

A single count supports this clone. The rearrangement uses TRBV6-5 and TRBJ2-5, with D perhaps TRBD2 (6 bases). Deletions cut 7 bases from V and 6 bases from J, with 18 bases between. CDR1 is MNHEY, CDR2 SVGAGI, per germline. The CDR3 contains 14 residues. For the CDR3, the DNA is TGTGCCAGCATCCCCCCCGGGAGTGTTAAGACCCAGTACTTC. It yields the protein CASIPPGSVKTQYF.

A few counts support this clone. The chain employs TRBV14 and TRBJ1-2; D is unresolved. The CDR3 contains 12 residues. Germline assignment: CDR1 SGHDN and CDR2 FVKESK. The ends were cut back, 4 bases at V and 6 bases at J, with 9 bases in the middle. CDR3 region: CASSLYRNGYTF. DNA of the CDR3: TGTGCCAGCAGCCTCTACAGAAATGGCTACACCTTC.

The CDR3 here is CASSSGGLALSGELFF. CDR3 in DNA: TGTGCCAGCAGCTCGGGAGGACTAGCGTTGTCCGGGGAGCTGTTTTTT. The rearrangement links TRBV7-3 to TRBJ2-2; TRBD2 agrees at 9 bases. Germline CDR1 SGHTA, CDR2 FQGTGA. The length of the CDR3 is 16 residues. The trim removed 4 bases at V and 6 bases at J, leaving 9 bases unmatched.

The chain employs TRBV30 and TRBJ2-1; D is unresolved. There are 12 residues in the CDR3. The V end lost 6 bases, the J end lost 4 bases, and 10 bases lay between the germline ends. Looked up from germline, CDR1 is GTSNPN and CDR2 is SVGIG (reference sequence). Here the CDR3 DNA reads TGTGCCTGCATGTCGAGGTACAATGAGCAGTTCTTC. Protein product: CACMSRYNEQFF. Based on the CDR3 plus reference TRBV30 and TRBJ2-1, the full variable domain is SQTIHQWPATLVQPVGSPLSLECTVEGTSNPNLYWYRQAAGRGLQLLFYSVGIGQISSEVPQNLSASRPQDRQFILSSKKLLLSDSGFYLCACMSRYNEQFFGPGTRLTVL.

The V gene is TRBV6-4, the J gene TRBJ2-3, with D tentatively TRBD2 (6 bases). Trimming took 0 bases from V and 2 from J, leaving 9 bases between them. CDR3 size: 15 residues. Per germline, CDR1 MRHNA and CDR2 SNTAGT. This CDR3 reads CASSDSSGATDTQYF. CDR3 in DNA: TGTGCCAGCAGTGACTCTAGCGGAGCCACAGATACGCAGTATTTT.

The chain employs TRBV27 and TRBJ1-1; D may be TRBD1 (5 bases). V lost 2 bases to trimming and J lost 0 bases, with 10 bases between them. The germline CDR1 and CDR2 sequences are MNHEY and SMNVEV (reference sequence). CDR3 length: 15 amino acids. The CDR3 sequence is CASSLRPGMNTEAFF. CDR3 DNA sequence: TGTGCCAGCAGTTTACGTCCAGGGATGAACACTGAAGCTTTCTTT.

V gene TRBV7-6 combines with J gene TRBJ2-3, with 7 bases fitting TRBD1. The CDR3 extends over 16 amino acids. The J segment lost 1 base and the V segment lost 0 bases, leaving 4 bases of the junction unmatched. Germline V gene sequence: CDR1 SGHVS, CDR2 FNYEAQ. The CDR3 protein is CASSLAWTGGTDTQYF. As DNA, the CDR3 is TGTGCCAGCAGCTTAGCCTGGACAGGAGGCACAGATACGCAGTATTTT.

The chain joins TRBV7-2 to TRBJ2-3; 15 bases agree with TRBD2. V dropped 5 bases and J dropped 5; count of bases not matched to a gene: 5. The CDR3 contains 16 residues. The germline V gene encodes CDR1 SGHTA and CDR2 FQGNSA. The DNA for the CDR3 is TGTGCCAGCAGCGGACTAGCGGGGGGGCCAGGAGATACGCAGTATTTT. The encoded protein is CASSGLAGGPGDTQYF.

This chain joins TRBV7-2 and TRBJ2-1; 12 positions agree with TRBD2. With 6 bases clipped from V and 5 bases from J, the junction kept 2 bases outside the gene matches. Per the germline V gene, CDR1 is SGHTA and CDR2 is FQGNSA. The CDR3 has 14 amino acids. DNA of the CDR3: TGTGCCAGCAGGACTAGCGGGGGTCACAATGAGCAGTTCTTC. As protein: CASRTSGGHNEQFF. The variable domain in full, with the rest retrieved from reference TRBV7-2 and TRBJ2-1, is GAGVSQSPSNKVTEKGKDVELRCDPISGHTALYWYRQSLGQGLEFLIYFQGNSAPDKSGLPSDRFSAERTGGSVSTLTIQRTQQEDSAVYLCASRTSGGHNEQFFGPGTRLTVL.

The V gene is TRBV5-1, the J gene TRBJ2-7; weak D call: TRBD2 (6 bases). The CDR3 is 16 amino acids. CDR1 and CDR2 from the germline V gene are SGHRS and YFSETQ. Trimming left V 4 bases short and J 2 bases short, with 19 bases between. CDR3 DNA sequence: TGCGCCAGCAGCGCCCGGGATGGTATAGCGGCCTACGAGCAGTACTTC. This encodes CASSARDGIAAYEQYF.

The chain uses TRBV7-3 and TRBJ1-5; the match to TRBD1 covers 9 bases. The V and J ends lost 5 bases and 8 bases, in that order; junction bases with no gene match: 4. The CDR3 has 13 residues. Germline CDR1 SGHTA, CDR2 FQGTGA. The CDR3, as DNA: TGTGCCAGCAGCACGACAGGGGGTGAGCCCCAGCATTTT. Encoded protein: CASSTTGGEPQHF.

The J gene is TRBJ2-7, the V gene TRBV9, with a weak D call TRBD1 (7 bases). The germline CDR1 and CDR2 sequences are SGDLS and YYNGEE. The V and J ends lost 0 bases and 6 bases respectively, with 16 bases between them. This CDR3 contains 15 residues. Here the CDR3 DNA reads TGTGCCAGCAGCGTAGTACCAGGGGGGACTCGCGAGCAGTACTTC. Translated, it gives CASSVVPGGTREQYF.

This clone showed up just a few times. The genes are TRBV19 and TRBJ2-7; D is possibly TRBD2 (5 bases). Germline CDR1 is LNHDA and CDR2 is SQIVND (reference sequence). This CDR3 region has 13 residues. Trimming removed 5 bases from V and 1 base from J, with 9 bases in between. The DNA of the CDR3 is TGTGCCAGTAGTGAGGAGGCGTCCTACGAGCAGTACTTC. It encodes CASSEEASYEQYF. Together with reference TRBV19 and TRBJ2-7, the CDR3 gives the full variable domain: DGGITQSPKYLFRKEGQNVTLSCEQNLNHDAMYWYRQDPGQGLRLIYYSQIVNDFQKGDIAEGYSVSREKKESFPLTVTSAQKNPTAFYLCASSEEASYEQYFGPGTRLTVT.

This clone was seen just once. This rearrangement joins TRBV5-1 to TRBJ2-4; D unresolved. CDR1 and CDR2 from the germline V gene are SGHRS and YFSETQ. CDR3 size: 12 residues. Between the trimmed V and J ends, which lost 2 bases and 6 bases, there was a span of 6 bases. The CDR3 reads CASSFNRNIQYF. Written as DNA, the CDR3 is TGCGCCAGCAGCTTCAACAGAAACATTCAGTACTTC.

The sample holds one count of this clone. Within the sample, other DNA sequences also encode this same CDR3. CDR3 DNA: TGTGCCAGCTCACCTAACCAAGAGACCCAGTACTTC. The encoded protein is CASSPNQETQYF. This sequence joins TRBV18 and TRBJ2-5, with no clear D. Trimming cost V 3 bases and J 0 bases, with 2 bases left between them. Germline assignment: CDR1 KGHSH and CDR2 LQKENI. The CDR3 consists of 12 residues.

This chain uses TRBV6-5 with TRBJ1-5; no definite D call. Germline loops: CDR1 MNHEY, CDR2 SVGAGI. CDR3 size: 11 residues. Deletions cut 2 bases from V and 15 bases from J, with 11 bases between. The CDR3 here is CASSYEGVGHF. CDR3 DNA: TGTGCCAGCAGTTACGAAGGAGTAGGGCATTTT.

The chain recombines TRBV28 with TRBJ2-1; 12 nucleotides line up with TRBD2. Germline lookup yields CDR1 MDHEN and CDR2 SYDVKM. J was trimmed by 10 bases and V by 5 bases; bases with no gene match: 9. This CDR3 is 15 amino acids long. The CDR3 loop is CASSPTSGSVVEQFF. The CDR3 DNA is TGTGCCAGCAGTCCGACTAGCGGGAGTGTCGTAGAGCAGTTCTTC.

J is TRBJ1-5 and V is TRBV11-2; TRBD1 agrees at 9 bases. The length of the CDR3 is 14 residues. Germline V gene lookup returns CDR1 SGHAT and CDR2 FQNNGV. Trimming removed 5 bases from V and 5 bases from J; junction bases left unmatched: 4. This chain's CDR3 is CASSPTGGDQPQHF. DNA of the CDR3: TGTGCCAGCAGCCCCACAGGGGGCGATCAGCCCCAGCATTTT. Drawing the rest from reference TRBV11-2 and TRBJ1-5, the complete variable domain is EAGVAQSPRYKIIEKRQSVAFWCNPISGHATLYWYQQILGQGPKLLIQFQNNGVVDDSQLPKDRFSAERLKGVDSTLKIQPAKLEDSAVYLCASSPTGGDQPQHFGDGTRLSIL.

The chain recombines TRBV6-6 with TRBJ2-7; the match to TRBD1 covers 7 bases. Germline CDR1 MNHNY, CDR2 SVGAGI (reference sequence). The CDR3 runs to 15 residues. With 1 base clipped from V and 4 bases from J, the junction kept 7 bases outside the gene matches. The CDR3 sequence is CASSYWTGVGYEQYF. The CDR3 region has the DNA TGTGCCAGCAGTTACTGGACAGGAGTAGGATACGAGCAGTACTTC.

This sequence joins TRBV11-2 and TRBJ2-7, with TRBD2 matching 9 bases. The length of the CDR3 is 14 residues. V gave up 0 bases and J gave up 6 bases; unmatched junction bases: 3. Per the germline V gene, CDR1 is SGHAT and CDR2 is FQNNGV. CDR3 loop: CASSLEREGSEQYF. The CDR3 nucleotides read TGTGCCAGCAGCTTAGAGCGGGAGGGGAGCGAGCAGTACTTC.